The clone carrying this TCR beta chain was picked up one time. While infection was still active, Seattle patients were enrolled and then followed longitudinally. V was clipped by 0 bases and J by 2 bases, with 5 bases between them. This CDR3 is 13 amino acids long. The germline gives CDR1 SGHNT, CDR2 YYREEE (reference sequence). The assay was immunoSEQ multiplex PCR, and TCRdb's table has in-frame clones only and misses some. The repertoire holds some 330,000 clones, with about 90% as singletons. This entry is derived from a study of blood T cell repertoires in COVID-19. Whole-study context: T cells, B-cell-depleted T cells, or PBMCs supplied cDNA or gDNA.

This sequence originates from a woman in her twenties or thirties with COVID-19, enrolled during active disease. Material: peripheral blood. The rearrangement joins TRBV5-4 to TRBJ1-2; D remains ambiguous. The CDR3 region is CASSLGANYGYTF. The CDR3 bases are TGTGCCAGCAGCTTGGGGGCGAACTATGGCTACACCTTC.